These T cell receptor beta chains were read from a single sample in a study of blood T cell repertoires in COVID-19. TCRdb's copy holds only in-frame clones and misses some; the assay was immunoSEQ multiplex PCR. The table has about 64,000 clones, approximately 90% seen once. Specimen: peripheral blood. The receptors derive from a man aged 65-85 years with acute or convalescent COVID-19. The CDR3 runs from the conserved cysteine through the conserved F or W. Each record gives: V gene, clone size, D gene, J gene, CDR3 DNA, CDR3 protein. A D gene is named only where the DNA matches it firmly. Rows give clone size only sometimes, using once, few, many, or a class for an expanded clone.

V: TRBV3-1/TRBV3-2
size: once
D: .
J: TRBJ1-6
DNA: TGTGCCAGCAAATTCGGGAGCTCCTATAATTCACCCCTCCACTTT
CDR3: CASKFGSSYNSPLHF

V: TRBV9
size: .
D: .
J: TRBJ2-3
DNA: TGTGCCAGCAGCGTACCCCGGGATACGCAGTATTTT
CDR3: CASSVPRDTQYF

V: TRBV10-3
size: .
D: TRBD1
J: TRBJ1-2
DNA: TGTGCCATCACTCCGTCAGGGGGTAACTATGGCTACACCTTC
CDR3: CAITPSGGNYGYTF

V: TRBV6-1
size: .
D: .
J: TRBJ1-4
DNA: TGTGCCAGCAGTGAAAGTGGCAGGAATAATGAAAAACTGTTTTTT
CDR3: CASSESGRNNEKLFF

V: TRBV7-8
size: few
D: TRBD1
J: TRBJ2-2
DNA: TGTGCCAGCAGCTTAGGGACAGGGGCCGCCGGGGAGCTGTTTTTT
CDR3: CASSLGTGAAGELFF

V: TRBV4-3
size: few
D: .
J: TRBJ1-1
DNA: TGCGCCAGCAGCCAAGGTCCCACCGGGACAGAAGCTTTCTTT
CDR3: CASSQGPTGTEAFF

V: TRBV21-1
size: .
D: .
J: TRBJ1-5
DNA: TGTGCCAGCAGCAAAGGGATGCAGGGGACCCCTCGCAATCAGCCCCAGCATTTT
CDR3: CASSKGMQGTPRNQPQHF

V: TRBV5-1
size: .
D: TRBD2
J: TRBJ2-2
DNA: TGCGCCAGCAGTAACCCTAGCGGGGGGGCCATTCCGGTCACCGGGGAGCTGTTTTTT
CDR3: CASSNPSGGAIPVTGELFF

V: TRBV29-1
size: .
D: .
J: TRBJ1-2
DNA: TGCAGCGTTGAAGATCCTTTAGAGACTGTTAACTATGGCTACACCTTC
CDR3: CSVEDPLETVNYGYTF

V: TRBV2
size: .
D: .
J: TRBJ1-2
DNA: TGTGCCAGCAAGGATGACAGTTCTGGTGGCTACACCTTC
CDR3: CASKDDSSGGYTF

V: TRBV18
size: .
D: .
J: TRBJ1-6
DNA: TGTGCCAGCTCACGTTCTGCGGCAGATAATTCACCCCTCCACTTT
CDR3: CASSRSAADNSPLHF

V: TRBV18
size: few
D: .
J: TRBJ2-7
DNA: TGTGCCAGCTCACCACCGTGGGCAAGTCGGGAGCAGTACTTC
CDR3: CASSPPWASREQYF

V: TRBV5-1
size: .
D: TRBD1
J: TRBJ2-3
DNA: TGCGCCAGCAGCAGTGGCGGGACAGGAAGGAGGACAGATACGCAGTATTTT
CDR3: CASSSGGTGRRTDTQYF

V: TRBV7-3
size: .
D: TRBD1
J: TRBJ2-6
DNA: TGTGCCAGCAGCCCCGGGTGGGGCACAGGGGCCGGGGCCAACGTCCTGACTTTC
CDR3: CASSPGWGTGAGANVLTF

V: TRBV5-4
size: .
D: .
J: TRBJ1-1
DNA: TGTGCCAGCAGCCCCCGGGTTGGGTCCGCTGAAGCTTTCTTT
CDR3: CASSPRVGSAEAFF

V: TRBV28
size: .
D: .
J: TRBJ2-3
DNA: TGTGCCAGCAGTTTAACGTTCGGGGTCCTTCGGTATACGCAGTATTTT
CDR3: CASSLTFGVLRYTQYF

V: TRBV11-2
size: .
D: .
J: TRBJ2-7
DNA: TGTGCCAGCAGCTTAGGCGGGAATAGTGCCCACGAGCAGTACTTC
CDR3: CASSLGGNSAHEQYF

V: TRBV19
size: .
D: .
J: TRBJ1-6
DNA: TGTGCCAGTAGTATAGAGGGGGCTTATAATTCACCCCTCCACTTT
CDR3: CASSIEGAYNSPLHF

V: TRBV5-5
size: .
D: TRBD1
J: TRBJ1-3
DNA: TGTGCCAGCAGCCTGAGGACAGGGGAAGGAAACACCATATATTTT
CDR3: CASSLRTGEGNTIYF

V: TRBV29-1
size: once
D: TRBD1
J: TRBJ2-5
DNA: TGCAGCGTTGCCCGAAAATCTCCGGGACAGGGAAAGAGAAACCAAGAGACCCAGTACTTC
CDR3: CSVARKSPGQGKRNQETQYF